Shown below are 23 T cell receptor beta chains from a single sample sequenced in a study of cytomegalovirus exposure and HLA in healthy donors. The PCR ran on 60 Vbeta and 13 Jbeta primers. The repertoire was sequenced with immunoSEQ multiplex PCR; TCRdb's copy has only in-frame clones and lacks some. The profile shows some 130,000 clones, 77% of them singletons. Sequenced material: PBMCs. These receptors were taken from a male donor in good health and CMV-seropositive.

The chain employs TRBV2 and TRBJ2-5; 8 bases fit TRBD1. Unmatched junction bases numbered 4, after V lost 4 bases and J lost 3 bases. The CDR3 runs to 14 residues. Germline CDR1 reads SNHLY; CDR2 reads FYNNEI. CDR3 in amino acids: CASSALTGEETQYF. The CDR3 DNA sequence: TGTGCCAGCAGTGCCTTGACAGGGGAAGAGACCCAGTACTTC.

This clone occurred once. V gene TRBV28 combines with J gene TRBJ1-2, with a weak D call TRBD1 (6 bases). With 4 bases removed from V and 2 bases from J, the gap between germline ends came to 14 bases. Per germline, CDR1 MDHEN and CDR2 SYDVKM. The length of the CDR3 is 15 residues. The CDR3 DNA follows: TGTGCCAGCAGTTCATGGGGACAATTAAACTATGGCTACACCTTC. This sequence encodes CASSSWGQLNYGYTF.

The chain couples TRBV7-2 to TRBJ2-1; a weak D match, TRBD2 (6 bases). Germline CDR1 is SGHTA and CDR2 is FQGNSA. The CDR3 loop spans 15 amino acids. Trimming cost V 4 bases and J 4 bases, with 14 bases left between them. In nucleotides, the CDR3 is TGTGCCAGCAGCTCAGAGCGGGTCAGATACAATGAGCAGTTCTTC. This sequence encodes CASSSERVRYNEQFF.

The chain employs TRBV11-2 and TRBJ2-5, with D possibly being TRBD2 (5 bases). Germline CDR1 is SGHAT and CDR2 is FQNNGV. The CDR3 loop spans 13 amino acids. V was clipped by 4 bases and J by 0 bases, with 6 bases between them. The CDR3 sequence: CASSSGNQETQYF. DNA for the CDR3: TGTGCCAGCAGCTCGGGAAACCAAGAGACCCAGTACTTC.

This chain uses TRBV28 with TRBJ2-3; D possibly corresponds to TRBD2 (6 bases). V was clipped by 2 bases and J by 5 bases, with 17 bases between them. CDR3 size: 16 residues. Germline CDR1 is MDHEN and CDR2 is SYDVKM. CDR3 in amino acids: CASSLISGGGGDTQYF. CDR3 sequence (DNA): TGTGCCAGCAGTTTAATATCCGGGGGAGGAGGAGATACGCAGTATTTT.

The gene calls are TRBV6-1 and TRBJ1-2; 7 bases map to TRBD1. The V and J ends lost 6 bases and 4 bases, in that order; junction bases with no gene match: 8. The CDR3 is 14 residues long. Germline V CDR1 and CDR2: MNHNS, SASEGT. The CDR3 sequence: CASRSAGGTYGYTF. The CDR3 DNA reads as TGTGCCAGCAGATCGGCAGGGGGAACCTATGGCTACACCTTC.

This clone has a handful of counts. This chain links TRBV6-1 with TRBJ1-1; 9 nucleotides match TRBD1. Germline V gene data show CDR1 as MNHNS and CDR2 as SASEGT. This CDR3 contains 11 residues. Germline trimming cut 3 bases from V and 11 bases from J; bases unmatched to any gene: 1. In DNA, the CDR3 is TGTGCCAGCAGTGAGGGACAGGGCGCTTTCTTT. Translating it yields CASSEGQGAFF.

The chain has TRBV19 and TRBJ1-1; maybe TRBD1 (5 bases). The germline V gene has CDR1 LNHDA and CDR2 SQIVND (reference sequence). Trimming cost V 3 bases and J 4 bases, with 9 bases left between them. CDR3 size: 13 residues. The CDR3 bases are TGTGCCAGTAGTATGTCCAGGGTCACTGAAGCTTTCTTT. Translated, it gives CASSMSRVTEAFF.

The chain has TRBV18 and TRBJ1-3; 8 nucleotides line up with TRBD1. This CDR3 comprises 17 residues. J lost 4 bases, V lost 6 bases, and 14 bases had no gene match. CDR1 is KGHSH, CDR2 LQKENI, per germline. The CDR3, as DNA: TGTGCCAGCTCTCGGACAGGGAACCCCGTGGACGGAAACACCATATATTTT. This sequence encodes CASSRTGNPVDGNTIYF. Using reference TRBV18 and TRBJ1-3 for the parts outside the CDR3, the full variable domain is NAGVMQNPRHLVRRRGQEARLRCSPMKGHSHVYWYRQLPEEGLKFMVYLQKENIIDESGMPKERFSAEFPKEGPSILRIQQVVRGDSAAYFCASSRTGNPVDGNTIYFGEGSWLTVV.

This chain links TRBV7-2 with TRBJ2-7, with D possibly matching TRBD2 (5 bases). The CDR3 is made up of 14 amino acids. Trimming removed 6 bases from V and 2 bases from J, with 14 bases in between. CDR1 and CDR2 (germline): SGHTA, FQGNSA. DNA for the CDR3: TGTGCCAGCAGGGGAGTTTCCGGGGCCTACGAGCAGTACTTC. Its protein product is CASRGVSGAYEQYF.

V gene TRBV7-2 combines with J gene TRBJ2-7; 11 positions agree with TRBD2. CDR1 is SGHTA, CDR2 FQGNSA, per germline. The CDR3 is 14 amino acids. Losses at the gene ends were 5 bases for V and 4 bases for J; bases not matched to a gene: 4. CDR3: CASSKLAGVYEQYF. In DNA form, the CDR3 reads TGTGCCAGCAGCAAACTAGCGGGGGTATACGAGCAGTACTTC.

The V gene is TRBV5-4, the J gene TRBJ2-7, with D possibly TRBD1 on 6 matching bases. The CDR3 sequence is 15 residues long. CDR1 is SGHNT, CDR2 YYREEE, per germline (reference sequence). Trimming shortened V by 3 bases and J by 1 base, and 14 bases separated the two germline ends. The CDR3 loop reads CASSSGYDRSYEQYF. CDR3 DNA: TGTGCCAGCAGCTCTGGGTACGACAGGTCCTACGAGCAGTACTTC.

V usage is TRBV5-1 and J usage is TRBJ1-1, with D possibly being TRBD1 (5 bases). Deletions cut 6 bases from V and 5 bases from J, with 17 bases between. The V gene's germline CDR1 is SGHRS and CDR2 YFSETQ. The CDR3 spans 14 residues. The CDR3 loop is CASTVAGGSTEAFF. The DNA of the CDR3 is TGCGCCAGCACCGTGGCGGGGGGTAGTACTGAAGCTTTCTTT.

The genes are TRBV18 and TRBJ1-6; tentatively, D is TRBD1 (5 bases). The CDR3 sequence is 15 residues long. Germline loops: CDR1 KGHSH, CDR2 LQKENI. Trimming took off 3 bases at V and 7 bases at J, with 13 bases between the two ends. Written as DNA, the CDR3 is TGTGCCAGCTCACCTGATCGTGCAGGGAATTCACCCCTCCACTTT. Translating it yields CASSPDRAGNSPLHF. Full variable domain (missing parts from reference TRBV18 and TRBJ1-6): NAGVMQNPRHLVRRRGQEARLRCSPMKGHSHVYWYRQLPEEGLKFMVYLQKENIIDESGMPKERFSAEFPKEGPSILRIQQVVRGDSAAYFCASSPDRAGNSPLHFGNGTRLTVT.

The CDR3 bases are TGTGCCAGCAGCTTTTTCGGAGTCTACGAGCAGTACTTC. Its protein is CASSFFGVYEQYF. The chain carries TRBV7-2 and TRBJ2-7; no clear D gene. Germline lookup yields CDR1 SGHTA and CDR2 FQGNSA. The CDR3 spans 13 residues. Trimming cost V 3 bases and J 3 bases, with 9 bases left between them. The full variable domain, rest sourced from reference TRBV7-2 and TRBJ2-7, is GAGVSQSPSNKVTEKGKDVELRCDPISGHTALYWYRQSLGQGLEFLIYFQGNSAPDKSGLPSDRFSAERTGGSVSTLTIQRTQQEDSAVYLCASSFFGVYEQYFGPGTRLTVT.

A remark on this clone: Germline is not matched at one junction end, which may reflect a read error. The CDR3 coding sequence is TGTGTCAGCCATTCCGGGACAGCTAACACCGGGGAGCTGTTTTTT. It encodes CVSHSGTANTGELFF. J is TRBJ2-2 and V is TRBV5-4; TRBD1 matches at 7 bases. CDR3 length equals 15 residues. Per germline, CDR1 SGHNT and CDR2 YYREEE (reference sequence). Full variable domain (outside the CDR3, taken from reference TRBV5-4 and TRBJ2-2): ETGVTQSPTHLIKTRGQQVTLRCSSQSGHNTVSWYQQALGQGPQFIFQYYREEENGRGNFPPRFSGLQFPNYSSELNVNALELDDSALYLCVSHSGTANTGELFFGEGSRLTVL.

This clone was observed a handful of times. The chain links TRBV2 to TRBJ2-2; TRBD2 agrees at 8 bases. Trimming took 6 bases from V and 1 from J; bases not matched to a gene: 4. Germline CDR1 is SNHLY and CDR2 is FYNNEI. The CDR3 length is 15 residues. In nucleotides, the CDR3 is TGTGCCAGCAGCGTACTAGCGGTGAACACCGGGGAGCTGTTTTTT. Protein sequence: CASSVLAVNTGELFF.

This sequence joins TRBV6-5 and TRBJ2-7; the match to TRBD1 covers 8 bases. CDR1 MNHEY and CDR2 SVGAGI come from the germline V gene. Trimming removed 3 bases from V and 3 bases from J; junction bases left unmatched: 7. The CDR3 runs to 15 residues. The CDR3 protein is CASSYSGQGHYEQYF. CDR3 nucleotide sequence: TGTGCCAGCAGTTATTCCGGACAGGGCCACTACGAGCAGTACTTC.

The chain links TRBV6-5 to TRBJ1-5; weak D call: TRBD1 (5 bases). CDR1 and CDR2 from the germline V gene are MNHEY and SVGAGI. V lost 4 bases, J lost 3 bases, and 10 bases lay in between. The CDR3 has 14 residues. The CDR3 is CASSFQGTNQPQHF. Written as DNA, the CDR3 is TGTGCCAGCAGTTTCCAGGGAACCAATCAGCCCCAGCATTTT.

This chain's CDR3 is CASNNRNTGELFF. The CDR3 DNA reads TGCGCCAGCAACAACAGAAACACCGGGGAGCTGTTTTTT. The J gene is TRBJ2-2, the V gene TRBV5-1; D uncertain. V lost 6 bases and J lost 2, with 8 bases in between. This CDR3 has 13 amino acids. Germline CDR1 SGHRS, CDR2 YFSETQ.

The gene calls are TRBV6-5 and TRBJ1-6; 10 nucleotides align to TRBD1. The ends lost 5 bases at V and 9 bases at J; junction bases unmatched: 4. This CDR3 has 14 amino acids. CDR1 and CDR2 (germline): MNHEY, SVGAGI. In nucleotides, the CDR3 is TGTGCCAGCAGTGAAGGACAGGGGGTTTCACCCCTCCACTTT. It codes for CASSEGQGVSPLHF.

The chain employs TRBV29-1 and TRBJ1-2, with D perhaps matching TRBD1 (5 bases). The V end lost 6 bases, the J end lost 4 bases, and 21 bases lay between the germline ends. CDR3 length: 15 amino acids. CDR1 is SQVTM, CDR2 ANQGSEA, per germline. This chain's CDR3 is CSVGEAAGNTYGYTF. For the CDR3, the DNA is TGCAGCGTGGGGGAGGCGGCAGGGAACACCTATGGCTACACCTTC. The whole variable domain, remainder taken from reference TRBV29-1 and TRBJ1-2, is SAVISQKPSRDICQRGTSLTIQCQVDSQVTMMFWYRQQPGQSLTLIATANQGSEATYESGFVIDKFPISRPNLTFSTLTVSNMSPEDSSIYLCSVGEAAGNTYGYTFGSGTRLTVV.

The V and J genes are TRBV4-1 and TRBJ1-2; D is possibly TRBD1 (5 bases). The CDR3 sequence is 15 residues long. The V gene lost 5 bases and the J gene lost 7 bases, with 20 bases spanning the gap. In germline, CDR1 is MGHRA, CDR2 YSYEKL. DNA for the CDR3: TGCGCCAGCAGCTCTCCCGACCGGGGGTTCGGTGGCTACACCTTC. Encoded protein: CASSSPDRGFGGYTF.